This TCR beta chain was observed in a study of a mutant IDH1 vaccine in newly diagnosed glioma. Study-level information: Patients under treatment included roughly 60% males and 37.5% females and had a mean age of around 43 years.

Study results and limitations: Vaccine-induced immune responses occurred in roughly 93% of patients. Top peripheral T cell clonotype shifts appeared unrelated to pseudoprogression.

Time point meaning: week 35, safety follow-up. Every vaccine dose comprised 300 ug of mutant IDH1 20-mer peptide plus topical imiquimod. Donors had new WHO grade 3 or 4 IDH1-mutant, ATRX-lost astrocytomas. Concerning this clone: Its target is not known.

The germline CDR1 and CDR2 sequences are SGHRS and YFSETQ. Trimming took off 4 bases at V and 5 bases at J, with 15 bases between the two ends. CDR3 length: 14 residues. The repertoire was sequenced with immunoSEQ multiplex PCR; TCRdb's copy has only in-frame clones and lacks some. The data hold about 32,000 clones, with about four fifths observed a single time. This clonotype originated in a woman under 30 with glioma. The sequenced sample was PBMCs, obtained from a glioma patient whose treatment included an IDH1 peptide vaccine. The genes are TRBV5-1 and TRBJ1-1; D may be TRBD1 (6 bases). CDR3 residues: CASSPTGQGTEAFF. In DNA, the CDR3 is TGCGCCAGCAGCCCAACAGGGCAGGGGACTGAAGCTTTCTTT.